This T cell receptor beta chain was sequenced during a study of blood T cell repertoires in COVID-19. Study as a whole: The United States, Italy and Spain provided the acute and convalescent COVID-19 samples. Nucleic acid was either cDNA or gDNA, and it came from T cells, B-cell-depleted T cells, or PBMCs.

Between the trimmed V and J ends, which lost 2 bases and 4 bases, there was a span of 11 bases. Per the germline V gene, CDR1 is GTSNPN and CDR2 is SVGIG (reference sequence). The CDR3 is made up of 13 amino acids. Sequencing used immunoSEQ multiplex PCR; TCRdb keeps in-frame clones, though not all of them. The sample consists of about 380,000 clones, roughly 87% of them appearing once. Living in 24 US areas, the participants were between roughly 18 and 89 years of age. Which cohort a participant joined came from the clinical history participants gave. The rearrangement uses TRBV30 and TRBJ1-2; possible D gene TRBD1, 5 bases. Material: PBMCs or T cells enriched from blood (not recorded which). The clonotype comes from a woman aged 25-40 years who had recovered from COVID-19. Here the CDR3 DNA reads TGTGCCTGGAGTACAGGCGACACCTATGGCTACACCTTC. This translates into CAWSTGDTYGYTF.